The rows below give T cell receptor beta chains drawn from one sample of a study of blood T cell repertoires in COVID-19. Sequencing used immunoSEQ multiplex PCR; TCRdb keeps in-frame clones, though not all of them. Of fewer than 200,000 clones listed, roughly 82% are singletons. Sequenced material: peripheral blood. The receptors were sampled from a woman aged 70-85 years with acute or convalescent COVID-19. Each CDR3 is given with its conserved first and last residue. Each record gives: D gene, V gene, J gene, clone size, CDR3 protein, CDR3 DNA. D genes are given only for firm matches. Clone size appears in some rows only: once, few, many, or a class for an expanded clone.

D gene: TRBD1
V gene: TRBV7-2
J gene: TRBJ1-1
clone size: NA
CDR3 protein: CASSLGPGQGYSEAFF
CDR3 DNA: TGTGCCAGCAGCTTAGGTCCGGGACAGGGTTACTCTGAAGCTTTCTTT

D gene: NA
V gene: TRBV2
J gene: TRBJ1-2
clone size: NA
CDR3 protein: CASSVELTGNYGYTF
CDR3 DNA: TGTGCCAGCAGTGTGGAACTCACAGGGAACTATGGCTACACCTTC

D gene: NA
V gene: TRBV11-1
J gene: TRBJ2-1
clone size: few
CDR3 protein: CASSLSVTGEQFF
CDR3 DNA: TGTGCCAGCAGCTTAAGCGTGACGGGTGAGCAGTTCTTC

D gene: NA
V gene: TRBV30
J gene: TRBJ2-6
clone size: NA
CDR3 protein: CAWSVRIGSPGANVLTF
CDR3 DNA: TGTGCCTGGAGTGTACGTATTGGGAGTCCAGGGGCCAACGTCCTGACTTTC

D gene: NA
V gene: TRBV7-9
J gene: TRBJ2-3
clone size: few
CDR3 protein: CASSAERTDTQYF
CDR3 DNA: TGTGCCAGCAGCGCCGAGCGCACAGATACGCAGTATTTT

D gene: TRBD1
V gene: TRBV5-4
J gene: TRBJ1-2
clone size: NA
CDR3 protein: CASSPGGQGSDYGYTF
CDR3 DNA: TGTGCCAGCAGCCCGGGAGGACAGGGATCCGACTATGGCTACACCTTC

D gene: TRBD2
V gene: TRBV19
J gene: TRBJ2-1
clone size: NA
CDR3 protein: CASSGLAGGSYNEQFF
CDR3 DNA: TGTGCCAGTTCCGGACTAGCGGGGGGTTCCTACAATGAGCAGTTCTTC

D gene: NA
V gene: TRBV5-5
J gene: TRBJ1-1
clone size: NA
CDR3 protein: CASSPGGTEAFF
CDR3 DNA: TGTGCCAGCAGCCCGGGTGGCACTGAAGCTTTCTTT

D gene: NA
V gene: TRBV7-2
J gene: TRBJ2-3
clone size: NA
CDR3 protein: CASSPGQPYTDTQYF
CDR3 DNA: TGTGCCAGCAGCCCAGGACAGCCCTACACAGATACGCAGTATTTT

D gene: NA
V gene: TRBV28
J gene: TRBJ1-2
clone size: NA
CDR3 protein: CASSSLLGVSANYGYTF
CDR3 DNA: TGTGCCAGCAGTTCCCTTTTGGGAGTATCGGCGAACTATGGCTACACCTTC

D gene: NA
V gene: TRBV27
J gene: TRBJ1-6
clone size: once
CDR3 protein: CASSREGSYNSPLHF
CDR3 DNA: TGTGCCAGCAGTCGCGAGGGTTCCTATAATTCACCCCTCCACTTT

D gene: NA
V gene: TRBV11-2
J gene: TRBJ1-6
clone size: NA
CDR3 protein: CASSLGGWKGDSPLHF
CDR3 DNA: TGTGCCAGCAGCCTGGGGGGGTGGAAAGGGGATTCACCCCTCCACTTT

D gene: NA
V gene: TRBV30
J gene: TRBJ1-2
clone size: NA
CDR3 protein: CAWYGGEYGYTF
CDR3 DNA: TGTGCCTGGTACGGGGGTGAATATGGCTACACCTTC

D gene: NA
V gene: TRBV9
J gene: TRBJ2-7
clone size: few
CDR3 protein: CASSATGAMGPYEQYF
CDR3 DNA: TGTGCCAGCAGCGCAACGGGAGCCATGGGTCCTTACGAGCAGTACTTC

D gene: NA
V gene: TRBV5-1
J gene: TRBJ2-7
clone size: NA
CDR3 protein: CASSLRVQALPGEQYF
CDR3 DNA: TGCGCCAGCAGCTTGAGGGTCCAGGCCCTCCCAGGGGAGCAGTACTTC

D gene: NA
V gene: TRBV2
J gene: TRBJ1-5
clone size: NA
CDR3 protein: CASKGRSVSNQPQHF
CDR3 DNA: TGTGCCAGCAAAGGCAGGTCGGTCAGCAATCAGCCCCAGCATTTT

D gene: TRBD1
V gene: TRBV3-1/TRBV3-2
J gene: TRBJ1-1
clone size: once
CDR3 protein: CASSQRDRATEAFF
CDR3 DNA: TGTGCCAGCAGCCAAAGGGACAGGGCCACTGAAGCTTTCTTT

D gene: TRBD2
V gene: TRBV2
J gene: TRBJ2-3
clone size: NA
CDR3 protein: CASSPRSSGTTDTQYF
CDR3 DNA: TGTGCCAGCAGTCCCCGGAGTAGCGGGACCACAGATACGCAGTATTTT

D gene: TRBD1
V gene: TRBV28
J gene: TRBJ1-4
clone size: NA
CDR3 protein: CATRTGGREKLFF
CDR3 DNA: TGTGCCACCAGGACAGGGGGGAGGGAAAAACTGTTTTTT

D gene: TRBD1
V gene: TRBV29-1
J gene: TRBJ2-5
clone size: NA
CDR3 protein: CSASAGTGVQETQYF
CDR3 DNA: TGCAGCGCTTCGGCGGGGACAGGAGTGCAAGAGACCCAGTACTTC

D gene: TRBD1
V gene: TRBV5-1
J gene: TRBJ2-5
clone size: NA
CDR3 protein: CASSLENRGMETQYF
CDR3 DNA: TGCGCCAGCAGCTTGGAGAACAGGGGGATGGAGACCCAGTACTTC

D gene: NA
V gene: TRBV6-7
J gene: TRBJ2-6
clone size: few
CDR3 protein: CATHRRLLSGANVLTF
CDR3 DNA: TGTGCCACCCACCGGAGACTGCTCTCTGGGGCCAACGTCCTGACTTTC

D gene: TRBD1
V gene: TRBV15
J gene: TRBJ2-3
clone size: NA
CDR3 protein: CATSRGTGGPEDTQYF
CDR3 DNA: TGTGCCACCAGCAGGGGGACAGGGGGCCCCGAAGATACGCAGTATTTT

D gene: NA
V gene: TRBV6-2/TRBV6-3
J gene: TRBJ2-7
clone size: NA
CDR3 protein: CASSSLVPYEQYF
CDR3 DNA: TGTGCCAGCAGTTCGCTAGTCCCCTACGAGCAGTACTTC

D gene: NA
V gene: TRBV28
J gene: TRBJ1-2
clone size: NA
CDR3 protein: CASSTFRDSLYGYTF
CDR3 DNA: TGTGCCAGCAGTACCTTCCGGGACTCCCTCTATGGCTACACCTTC

D gene: NA
V gene: TRBV11-2
J gene: TRBJ1-3
clone size: NA
CDR3 protein: CASSLEPRLPFSGNTIYF
CDR3 DNA: TGTGCCAGCAGCTTAGAGCCCAGATTGCCCTTCTCTGGAAACACCATATATTTT

D gene: TRBD1
V gene: TRBV18
J gene: TRBJ1-5
clone size: NA
CDR3 protein: CASSSTGAGDQPQHF
CDR3 DNA: TGTGCCAGCTCATCTACAGGGGCAGGGGATCAGCCCCAGCATTTT

D gene: NA
V gene: TRBV5-4
J gene: TRBJ2-7
clone size: NA
CDR3 protein: CASSLGGRGDYEQYF
CDR3 DNA: TGTGCCAGCAGCTTGGGGGGCAGGGGGGACTACGAGCAGTACTTC

D gene: NA
V gene: TRBV27
J gene: TRBJ1-6
clone size: NA
CDR3 protein: CASSPLGRTRSPLHF
CDR3 DNA: TGTGCCAGCAGTCCCCTGGGCAGAACCCGTTCACCCCTCCACTTT

D gene: TRBD1
V gene: TRBV25-1
J gene: TRBJ1-3
clone size: NA
CDR3 protein: CASRDRAGGNTIYF
CDR3 DNA: TGTGCCAGCCGGGACAGGGCTGGTGGAAACACCATATATTTT

D gene: NA
V gene: TRBV4-3
J gene: TRBJ2-4
clone size: NA
CDR3 protein: CASSQGLQAYQYF
CDR3 DNA: TGCGCCAGCAGCCAAGGGCTGCAGGCATATCAGTACTTC

D gene: NA
V gene: TRBV7-2
J gene: TRBJ2-2
clone size: NA
CDR3 protein: CASSFDWTTGELFF
CDR3 DNA: TGTGCCAGCAGCTTCGACTGGACAACCGGGGAGCTGTTTTTT

D gene: NA
V gene: TRBV28
J gene: TRBJ1-1
clone size: once
CDR3 protein: CASSLTLGPGVNAEAFF
CDR3 DNA: TGTGCCAGCAGTTTAACTTTGGGGCCGGGGGTTAACGCTGAAGCTTTCTTT

D gene: TRBD1
V gene: TRBV2
J gene: TRBJ1-4
clone size: NA
CDR3 protein: CASPPGGEGEKLFF
CDR3 DNA: TGTGCCAGCCCCCCAGGGGGAGAGGGTGAAAAACTGTTTTTT

D gene: NA
V gene: TRBV5-4
J gene: TRBJ2-7
clone size: NA
CDR3 protein: CASSFNQYEQYF
CDR3 DNA: TGTGCCAGCAGCTTCAATCAGTACGAGCAGTACTTC

D gene: NA
V gene: TRBV5-1
J gene: TRBJ1-3
clone size: NA
CDR3 protein: CASSPTGNPLDTIYF
CDR3 DNA: TGCGCCAGCAGCCCTACAGGGAATCCCTTGGACACCATATATTTT

D gene: NA
V gene: TRBV4-3
J gene: TRBJ2-2
clone size: once
CDR3 protein: CASSQDLVRAGELFF
CDR3 DNA: TGCGCCAGCAGCCAAGACCTTGTTCGCGCCGGGGAGCTGTTTTTT

D gene: TRBD2
V gene: TRBV29-1
J gene: TRBJ2-2
clone size: NA
CDR3 protein: CSVASGVGTGELFF
CDR3 DNA: TGCAGCGTTGCTAGCGGGGTGGGCACCGGGGAGCTGTTTTTT

D gene: NA
V gene: TRBV3-1/TRBV3-2
J gene: TRBJ1-4
clone size: NA
CDR3 protein: CASRRAGMDEKLFF
CDR3 DNA: TGTGCCAGCAGAAGGGCGGGTATGGATGAAAAACTGTTTTTT

D gene: NA
V gene: TRBV19
J gene: TRBJ2-5
clone size: NA
CDR3 protein: CASSIGPWEGGKKTQYF
CDR3 DNA: TGTGCCAGTAGTATCGGACCCTGGGAGGGGGGAAAAAAGACCCAGTACTTC

D gene: TRBD1
V gene: TRBV6-5
J gene: TRBJ1-6
clone size: NA
CDR3 protein: CASTTDRGNSPLHF
CDR3 DNA: TGTGCCAGCACAACCGACAGGGGCAATTCACCCCTCCACTTT

D gene: NA
V gene: TRBV6-6
J gene: TRBJ2-7
clone size: NA
CDR3 protein: CASSLTNHYEQYF
CDR3 DNA: TGTGCCAGCAGTCTCACTAACCACTACGAGCAGTACTTC